A selection of T cell receptor beta chains follows, all from one sample in a study of blood T cell repertoires in COVID-19. The assay was immunoSEQ multiplex PCR, and TCRdb's table has in-frame clones only and misses some. The table records under 200,000 clones, around 83% of them present only once. Material: peripheral blood. Receptor source: a woman aged 80 or older in a cohort sampled during active or convalescent COVID-19. The CDR3 runs from the conserved cysteine through the conserved F or W. A D gene is named only where the DNA matches it firmly. Only some rows state a clone size, as once, few, many or a class for expanded clones.

>NA|TRBJ2-7|TRBV18|NA
TGTGCCAGCTCACCACCGAACGGTGCCACCTACGAGCAGTACTTC
CASSPPNGATYEQYF
>NA|TRBJ1-3|TRBV10-3|few
TGTGCCATCACTCCCGATATACGACTGGACTCTGGAAACACCATATATTTT
CAITPDIRLDSGNTIYF
>NA|TRBJ2-1|TRBV24-1|NA
TGTGCCACCAGTGATACCGGGACACCCTGGTACAATGAGCAGTTCTTC
CATSDTGTPWYNEQFF
>NA|TRBJ2-7|TRBV21-1|NA
TGTGCCAGCAGCAAAGTGGCTCAGTACTACGAGCAGTACTTC
CASSKVAQYYEQYF
>NA|TRBJ2-1|TRBV11-2|NA
TGTGCCAGCAGCCCCCTTACGAGCTCCTACAATGAGCAGTTCTTC
CASSPLTSSYNEQFF
>NA|TRBJ2-1|TRBV6-6|NA
TGTGCCAGCAGTCGGCAGGGACTTAACAATGAGCAGTTCTTC
CASSRQGLNNEQFF
>NA|TRBJ1-4|TRBV5-5|NA
TGTGCCAGCAGCCCACTAGCGGATCCTGAAAAACTGTTTTTT
CASSPLADPEKLFF
>NA|TRBJ2-7|TRBV7-8|NA
TGTGCCAGCAGCCGTGACAGAAACTACGAGCAGTACTTC
CASSRDRNYEQYF
>NA|TRBJ1-2|TRBV20-1|NA
TGCAGTGCTAGTAGGGACACCCACTATGGCTACACCTTC
CSASRDTHYGYTF
>TRBD1|TRBJ2-3|TRBV7-9|once
TGTGCCAGCAGACCGACAGGGCCGGCACACACAGATACGCAGTATTTT
CASRPTGPAHTDTQYF
>TRBD1|TRBJ2-1|TRBV27|NA
TGTGCCAGCAGTGGCCACCGAGCGGACAGGGACAATGAGCAGTTCTTC
CASSGHRADRDNEQFF
>NA|TRBJ2-5|TRBV9|NA
TGTGCCAGCAGCGTAGGTGGGGGGAGATACCAAGAGACCCAGTACTTC
CASSVGGGRYQETQYF
>NA|TRBJ1-4|TRBV7-9|NA
TGTGCCAGCAGCTTCTACAGCACCCATCAGGAAAAACTGTTTTTT
CASSFYSTHQEKLFF
>NA|TRBJ1-1|TRBV11-2|NA
TGTGCCAGCAGCCCTCCACCAGGTGCGCAAGCTTTCTTT
CASSPPPGAQAFF
>NA|TRBJ2-1|TRBV5-1|NA
TGCGCCAGCAGCTCGGAGAGTAGCTCCTACAATGAGCAGTTCTTC
CASSSESSSYNEQFF
>TRBD2|TRBJ2-5|TRBV5-1|NA
TGCGCCAGCAGCTTGGATCCCCGTCCCGGGCTAGCGGGGGCCCCCCAAGAGACCCAGTACTTC
CASSLDPRPGLAGAPQETQYF
>TRBD1|TRBJ2-1|TRBV20-1|NA
TGCAGTGCTAGTACACCGGGACAGGGGGATGAGCAGTTCTTC
CSASTPGQGDEQFF
>NA|TRBJ1-6|TRBV3-1/TRBV3-2|NA
TGTGCCAGCAGTCCCAACGGGGGGTTGTGGGTAACTTATTCACCCCTCCACTTT
CASSPNGGLWVTYSPLHF
>TRBD1|TRBJ1-6|TRBV11-2|few
TGTGCCAGCAGCTCGGCCTGGACAGGGGATAATTCACCCCTCCACTTT
CASSSAWTGDNSPLHF
>NA|TRBJ2-1|TRBV27|NA
TGTGCCAGCAGGATACAGTCCTACAATGAGCAGTTCTTC
CASRIQSYNEQFF
>TRBD1|TRBJ1-3|TRBV20-1|NA
TGCAGTGCTAGTCAGGGGGCCAGAGAGGGAAACACCATATATTTT
CSASQGAREGNTIYF
>NA|TRBJ2-2|TRBV6-2/TRBV6-3|NA
TGTGCCAGCAGTTACCGCCTCAGGGCGGCCGGGGAGCTGTTTTTT
CASSYRLRAAGELFF
>NA|TRBJ1-1|TRBV11-2|once
TGTGCCGCAGGTGGGAACACTGAAGCTTTCTTT
CAAGGNTEAFF
>NA|TRBJ2-2|TRBV30|NA
TGTGCCTGCAGGGGACCAAACACCGGGGAGCTGTTTTTT
CACRGPNTGELFF